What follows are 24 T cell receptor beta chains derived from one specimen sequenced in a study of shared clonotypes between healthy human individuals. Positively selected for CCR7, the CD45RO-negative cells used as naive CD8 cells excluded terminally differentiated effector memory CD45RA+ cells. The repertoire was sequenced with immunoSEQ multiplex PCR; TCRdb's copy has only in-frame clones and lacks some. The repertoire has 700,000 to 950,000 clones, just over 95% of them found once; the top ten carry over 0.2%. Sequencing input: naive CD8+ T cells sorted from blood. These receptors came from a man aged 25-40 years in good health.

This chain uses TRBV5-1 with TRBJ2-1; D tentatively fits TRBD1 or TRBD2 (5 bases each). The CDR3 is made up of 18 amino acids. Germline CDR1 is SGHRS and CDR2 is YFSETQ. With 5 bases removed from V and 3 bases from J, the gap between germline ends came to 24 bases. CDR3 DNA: TGCGCCAGCAGTTTTCCGGGACCCCCGGATAGTTTCTACAATGAGCAGTTCTTC. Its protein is CASSFPGPPDSFYNEQFF.

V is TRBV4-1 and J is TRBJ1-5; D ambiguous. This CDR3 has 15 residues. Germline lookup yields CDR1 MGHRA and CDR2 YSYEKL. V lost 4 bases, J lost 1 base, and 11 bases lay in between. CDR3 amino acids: CASSPSGQSNQPQHF. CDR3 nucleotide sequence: TGCGCCAGCAGCCCCTCCGGGCAGAGCAATCAGCCCCAGCATTTT.

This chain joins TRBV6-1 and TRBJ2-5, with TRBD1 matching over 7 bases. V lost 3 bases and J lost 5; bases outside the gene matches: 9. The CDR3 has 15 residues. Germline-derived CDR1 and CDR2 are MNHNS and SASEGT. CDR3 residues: CASSEDRSSWETQYF. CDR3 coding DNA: TGTGCCAGCAGTGAGGACAGGTCCTCCTGGGAGACCCAGTACTTC.

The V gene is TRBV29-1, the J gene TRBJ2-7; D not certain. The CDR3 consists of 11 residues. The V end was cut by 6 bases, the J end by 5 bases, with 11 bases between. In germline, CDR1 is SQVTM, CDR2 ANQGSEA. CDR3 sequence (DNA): TGCAGCGTCGTGGTTTGGGACGAGCAGTACTTC. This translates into CSVVVWDEQYF.

The CDR3 coding sequence is TGTGCCAGCAGCGTAGGTTCTCGATTCTCCTACGAGCAGTACTTC. Residues: CASSVGSRFSYEQYF. This chain connects TRBV9 to TRBJ2-7; D is undetermined. V lost 0 bases and J 0 bases, leaving 10 bases between the germline ends. The germline V gene encodes CDR1 SGDLS and CDR2 YYNGEE. The CDR3 consists of 15 residues.

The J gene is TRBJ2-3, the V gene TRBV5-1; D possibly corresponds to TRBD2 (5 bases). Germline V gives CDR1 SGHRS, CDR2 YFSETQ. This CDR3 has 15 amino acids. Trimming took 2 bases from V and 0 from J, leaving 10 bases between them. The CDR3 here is CASSFGVISTDTQYF. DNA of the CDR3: TGCGCCAGCAGCTTCGGGGTCATTAGCACAGATACGCAGTATTTT.

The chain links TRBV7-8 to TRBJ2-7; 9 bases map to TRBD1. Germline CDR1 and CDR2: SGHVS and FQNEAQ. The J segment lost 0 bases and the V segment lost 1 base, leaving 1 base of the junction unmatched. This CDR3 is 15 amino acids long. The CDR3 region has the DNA TGTGCCAGCAGCTTAGGGGGACAGGGCTCCTACGAGCAGTACTTC. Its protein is CASSLGGQGSYEQYF.

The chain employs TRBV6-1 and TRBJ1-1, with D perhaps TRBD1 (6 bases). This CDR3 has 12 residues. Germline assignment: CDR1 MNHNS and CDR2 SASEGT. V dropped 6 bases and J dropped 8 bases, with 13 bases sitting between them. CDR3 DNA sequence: TGTGCCAGCAGGGACAGTCATCCAGAAGCTTTCTTT. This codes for CASRDSHPEAFF.

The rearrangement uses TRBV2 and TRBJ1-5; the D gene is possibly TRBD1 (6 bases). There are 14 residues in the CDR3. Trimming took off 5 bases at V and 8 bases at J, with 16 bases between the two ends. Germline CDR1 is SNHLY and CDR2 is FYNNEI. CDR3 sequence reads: CASSKAGTTEPQHF. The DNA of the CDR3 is TGTGCCAGCAGTAAGGCAGGGACAACGGAGCCCCAGCATTTT.

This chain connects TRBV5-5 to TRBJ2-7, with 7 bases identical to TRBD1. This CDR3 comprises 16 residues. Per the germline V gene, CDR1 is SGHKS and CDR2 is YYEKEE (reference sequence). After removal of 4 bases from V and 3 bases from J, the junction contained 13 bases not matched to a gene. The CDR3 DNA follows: TGTGCCAGCAGCCTGGCTACAGGGGAGAGGGGCTACGAGCAGTACTTC. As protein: CASSLATGERGYEQYF.

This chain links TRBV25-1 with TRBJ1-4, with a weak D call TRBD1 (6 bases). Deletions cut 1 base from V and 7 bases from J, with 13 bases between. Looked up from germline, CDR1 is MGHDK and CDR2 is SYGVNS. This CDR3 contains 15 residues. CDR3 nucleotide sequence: TGTGCCAGCAGTGAATGGGGGGCGCGAGGTGAAAAACTGTTTTTT. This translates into CASSEWGARGEKLFF.

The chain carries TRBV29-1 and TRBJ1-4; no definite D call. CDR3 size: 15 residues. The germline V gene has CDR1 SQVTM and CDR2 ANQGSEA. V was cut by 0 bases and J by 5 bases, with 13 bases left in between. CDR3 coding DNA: TGCAGCGTTGAAGATAATTGGGCGGGAAATGAAAAACTGTTTTTT. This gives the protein CSVEDNWAGNEKLFF.

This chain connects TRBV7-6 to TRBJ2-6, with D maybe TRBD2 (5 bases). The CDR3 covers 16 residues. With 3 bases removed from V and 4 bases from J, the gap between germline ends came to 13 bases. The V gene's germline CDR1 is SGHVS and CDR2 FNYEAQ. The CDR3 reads CASSFFSDSGANVLTF. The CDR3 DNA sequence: TGTGCCAGCAGCTTTTTTAGCGATTCCGGGGCCAACGTCCTGACTTTC.

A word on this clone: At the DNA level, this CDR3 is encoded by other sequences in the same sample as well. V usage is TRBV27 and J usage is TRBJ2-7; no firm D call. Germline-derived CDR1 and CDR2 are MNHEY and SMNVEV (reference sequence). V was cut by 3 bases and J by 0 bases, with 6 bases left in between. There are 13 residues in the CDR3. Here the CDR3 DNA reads TGTGCCAGCAGTTTGGGAAACTCCTACGAGCAGTACTTC. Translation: CASSLGNSYEQYF.

The DNA of the CDR3 is TGTGCCAGCGGCCTGGGACAGAAAAACATTCAGTACTTC. This sequence encodes CASGLGQKNIQYF. The J gene is TRBJ2-4, the V gene TRBV27, with TRBD1 matching over 7 bases. V was pared by 8 bases and J by 4 bases, with 5 bases of the junction left unmatched. The CDR3 contains 13 residues. The V gene's germline CDR1 is MNHEY and CDR2 SMNVEV (reference sequence).

The CDR3 is CASSQDIAYEQYF. The CDR3 DNA is TGCGCCAGCAGCCAAGATATTGCCTACGAGCAGTACTTC. V is TRBV4-1 and J is TRBJ2-7; D is undetermined. The V gene lost 0 bases and the J gene lost 2 bases, with 5 bases spanning the gap. Germline assignment: CDR1 MGHRA and CDR2 YSYEKL. The CDR3 covers 13 residues.

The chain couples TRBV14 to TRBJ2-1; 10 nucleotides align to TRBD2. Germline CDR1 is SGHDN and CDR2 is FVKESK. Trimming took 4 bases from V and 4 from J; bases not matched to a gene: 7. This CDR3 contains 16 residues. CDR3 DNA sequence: TGTGCCAGCAGCCTTTTAGCGGGAGGACGTTACAATGAGCAGTTCTTC. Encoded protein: CASSLLAGGRYNEQFF.

CDR3 sequence reads: CAISDNTGGSYEQYF. CDR3 bases: TGTGCCATCAGTGACAATACAGGGGGCTCCTACGAGCAGTACTTC. This sequence joins TRBV10-3 and TRBJ2-7, with 8 bases aligning to TRBD1. Trimming cost V 3 bases and J 0 bases; bases outside gene matches: 4. CDR3 size: 15 residues. In germline, CDR1 is ENHRY, CDR2 SYGVKD.

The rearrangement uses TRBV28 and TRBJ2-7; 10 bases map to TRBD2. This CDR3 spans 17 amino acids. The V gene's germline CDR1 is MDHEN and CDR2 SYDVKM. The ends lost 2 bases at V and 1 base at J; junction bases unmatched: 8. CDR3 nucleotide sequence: TGTGCCAGCAGTTTAGGTCTAGCGGGAGTTTTGTCCTACGAGCAGTACTTC. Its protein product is CASSLGLAGVLSYEQYF. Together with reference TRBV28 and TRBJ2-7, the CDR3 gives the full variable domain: DVKVTQSSRYLVKRTGEKVFLECVQDMDHENMFWYRQDPGLGLRLIYFSYDVKMKEKGDIPEGYSVSREKKERFSLILESASTNQTSMYLCASSLGLAGVLSYEQYFGPGTRLTVT.

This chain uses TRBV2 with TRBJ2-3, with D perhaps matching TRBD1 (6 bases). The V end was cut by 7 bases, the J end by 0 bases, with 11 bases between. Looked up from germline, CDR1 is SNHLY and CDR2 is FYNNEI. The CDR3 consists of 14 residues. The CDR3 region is CASTSGESTDTQYF. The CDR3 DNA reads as TGTGCCAGCACTTCAGGGGAGAGCACAGATACGCAGTATTTT.

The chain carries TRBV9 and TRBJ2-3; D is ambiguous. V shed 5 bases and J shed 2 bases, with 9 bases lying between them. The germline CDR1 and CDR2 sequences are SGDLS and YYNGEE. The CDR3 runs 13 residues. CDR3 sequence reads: CASSLRNTDTQYF. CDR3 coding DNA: TGTGCCAGCAGTCTGCGGAACACAGATACGCAGTATTTT.

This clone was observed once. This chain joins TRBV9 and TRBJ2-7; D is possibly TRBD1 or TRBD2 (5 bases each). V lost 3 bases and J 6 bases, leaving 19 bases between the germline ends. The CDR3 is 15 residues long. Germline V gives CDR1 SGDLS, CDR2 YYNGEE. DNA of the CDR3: TGTGCCAGCAGCGCCGGTGGTGGGGGTAAGGTCGAGCAGTACTTC. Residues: CASSAGGGGKVEQYF.

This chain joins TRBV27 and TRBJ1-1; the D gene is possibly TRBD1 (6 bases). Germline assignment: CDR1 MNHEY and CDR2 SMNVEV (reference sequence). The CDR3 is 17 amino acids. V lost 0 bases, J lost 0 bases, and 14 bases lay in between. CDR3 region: CASSLSQGPGVNTEAFF. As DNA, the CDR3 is TGTGCCAGCAGTTTATCGCAGGGGCCAGGGGTGAACACTGAAGCTTTCTTT.

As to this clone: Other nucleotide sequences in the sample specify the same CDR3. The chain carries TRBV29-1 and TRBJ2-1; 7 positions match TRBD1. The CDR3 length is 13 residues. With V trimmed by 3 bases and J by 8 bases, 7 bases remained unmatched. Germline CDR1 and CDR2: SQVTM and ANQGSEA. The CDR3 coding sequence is TGCAGCGTTGACCCACAGGGGTTTGATGAGCAGTTCTTC. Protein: CSVDPQGFDEQFF.